The clone carrying this T cell receptor (beta chain) was seen repeatedly, ten times or more. The antigen is unknown. This specimen comes from a study of T-cell memory formation after mild COVID-19. Study-wide points: CD4+ contracting clones were found mainly in CM and EM, and CD8+ ones in EMRA. While clones contracting from day 15 to 85 were balanced between CD4 and CD8, later expanders leaned CD4+.

TCRdb passed the 5' RACE reads through MiXCR, listing each CDR3 protein once. The sample consists of some 150,000 distinct CDR3 sequences, over 6% of them appearing once. Sequencing was done on a sample of PBMCs or a T cell subset sorted from them (not recorded which). The TCR sequence derives from an adult woman who had mild COVID-19 (a few samples of this study predate the infection). Cell type and time point are not known.

CDR3 DNA sequence: TGTGCCAGCAGCCTCCTGGCCGGGGAGCAGTTCTTC. It encodes CASSLLAGEQFF. The chain couples TRBV3-1 to TRBJ2-1; D unclear. The CDR3 is made up of 12 amino acids. Germline lookup yields CDR1 LGHDT and CDR2 YNNKEL (reference sequence). The V end was cut by 4 bases, the J end by 10 bases, with 11 bases between.